The 28 T cell receptor beta chains below all came from one sample that was sequenced in a study of blood T cell repertoires in COVID-19 (dated by TCRdb to about 2020). Library prep was done by the immunoSEQ multiplex PCR assay. The table comes from immuneACCESS by way of TCRdb, which keeps in-frame sequences with V and J called. Part of the clones is missing from these tables; in studies checked, under half for an unresolved V gene and the rest for unknown reasons. Counted in this sample were roughly 400,000 clones; around 87% of them appeared once. About 2% of the sample belongs to the ten largest clones. Material: peripheral blood. The receptor set was obtained from a woman between 55 and 75 years old with COVID-19, enrolled during active disease.

CDR3 residues: CASSDGGASYEQYF. The CDR3 region has the DNA TGTGCCAGCAGTGATGGCGGGGCCTCCTACGAGCAGTACTTC. The chain combines TRBV2 with TRBJ2-7; tentatively, D is TRBD2 (6 bases). This CDR3 contains 14 residues. Germline-derived CDR1 and CDR2 are SNHLY and FYNNEI. V lost 3 bases to trimming and J lost 0 bases, with 9 bases between them.

V usage is TRBV5-1 and J usage is TRBJ2-3; 12 bases match TRBD2. J lost 4 bases, V lost 2 bases, and 5 bases had no gene match. Germline CDR1 is SGHRS and CDR2 is YFSETQ. This CDR3 has 16 amino acids. CDR3 amino acids: CASSLPSGGDADTQYF. The CDR3 DNA reads as TGCGCCAGCAGCTTACCTAGCGGGGGGGACGCAGATACGCAGTATTTT.

The V call is TRBV5-1, the J call TRBJ1-2; possible D gene TRBD1, 5 bases. The CDR3 extends over 15 amino acids. The V gene lost 7 bases and the J gene lost 2 bases, with 18 bases spanning the gap. Per germline, CDR1 SGHRS and CDR2 YFSETQ. CDR3 coding DNA: TGCGCCAGCGGGAGGGGCGACCTCCAAAACTATGGCTACACCTTC. This encodes CASGRGDLQNYGYTF.

This chain joins TRBV20-1 and TRBJ2-1; D call uncertain. V lost 3 bases, J lost 5 bases, and 8 bases lay in between. Germline CDR1 reads DFQATT; CDR2 reads SNEGSKA (reference sequence). The CDR3 consists of 12 residues. DNA for the CDR3: TGCAGTGCTAGTGGTGCGAACAATGAGCAGTTCTTC. This encodes CSASGANNEQFF.

The V gene is TRBV2, the J gene TRBJ1-1; D remains ambiguous. Germline values: CDR1 SNHLY, CDR2 FYNNEI. V dropped 6 bases and J dropped 11 bases, with 13 bases sitting between them. The CDR3 sequence is 11 residues long. CDR3 DNA: TGTGCCAGCAGCGACACCCCTGCGGCTTTCTTT. This codes for CASSDTPAAFF. Supplemented by reference TRBV2 and TRBJ1-1, the full variable domain reads EPEVTQTPSHQVTQMGQEVILRCVPISNHLYFYWYRQILGQKVEFLVSFYNNEISEKSEIFDDQFSVERPDGSNFTLKIRSTKLEDSAMYFCASSDTPAAFFGQGTRLTVV.

The chain uses TRBV4-1 and TRBJ2-1, with D possibly matching TRBD2 (5 bases). Looked up from germline, CDR1 is MGHRA and CDR2 is YSYEKL. Between the trimmed V and J ends, which lost 1 base and 5 bases, there was a span of 12 bases. CDR3 size: 15 residues. The CDR3 DNA is TGCGCCAGCAGCCAAGTCAGCGGTTCTAACAATGAGCAGTTCTTC. Its protein is CASSQVSGSNNEQFF.

This chain joins TRBV5-1 and TRBJ2-1, with D possibly being TRBD2 (6 bases). Trimming pared 0 bases from V and 8 bases from J, leaving 12 bases between. This CDR3 region has 14 residues. From germline, CDR1 is SGHRS and CDR2 YFSETQ. The CDR3 loop reads CASSLAGGVDEQFF. CDR3 nucleotide sequence: TGCGCCAGCAGCTTGGCCGGAGGGGTGGATGAGCAGTTCTTC.

The chain is built from TRBV7-2 and TRBJ2-1; 9 bases align to TRBD2. With 7 bases clipped from V and 4 bases from J, the junction kept 8 bases outside the gene matches. CDR3 length: 15 amino acids. Germline CDR1 and CDR2: SGHTA and FQGNSA. CDR3: CASTTKAGGYNEQFF. The CDR3 DNA reads as TGTGCCAGCACAACTAAAGCGGGGGGATACAATGAGCAGTTCTTC.

The rearrangement uses TRBV5-1 and TRBJ1-2, with D maybe TRBD1 (5 bases). The germline V and J ends were trimmed by 5 bases and 3 bases, with 17 bases remaining between them. The CDR3 totals 15 residues. From germline, CDR1 is SGHRS and CDR2 YFSETQ. This chain's CDR3 is CASSRPGEDYYGYTF. DNA of the CDR3: TGCGCCAGCAGTAGACCGGGGGAGGACTACTATGGCTACACCTTC.

The chain couples TRBV7-2 to TRBJ2-1; no firm D call. CDR1 SGHTA and CDR2 FQGNSA come from the germline V gene. This CDR3 comprises 18 residues. The V end was cut by 1 base, the J end by 1 base, with 17 bases between. The CDR3, as DNA: TGTGCCAGCAGCTTAGTACCCCTAGATATAAGGTCCTACAATGAGCAGTTCTTC. Amino acid sequence: CASSLVPLDIRSYNEQFF.

The rearrangement uses TRBV19 and TRBJ2-7; 10 nucleotides align to TRBD1. This CDR3 has 15 residues. Losses at the gene ends were 4 bases for V and 3 bases for J; bases not matched to a gene: 6. Germline CDR1 and CDR2: LNHDA and SQIVND (reference sequence). DNA for the CDR3: TGTGCCAGTAGTAGTCGGGGACAGGGGTTCTACGAGCAGTACTTC. Translation gives CASSSRGQGFYEQYF.

J is TRBJ1-5 and V is TRBV5-1; D is undetermined. The V end was cut by 0 bases, the J end by 5 bases, with 9 bases between. Germline V CDR1 and CDR2: SGHRS, YFSETQ. The CDR3 is 14 residues long. CDR3 region: CASSLGGKDQPQHF. The CDR3 DNA is TGCGCCAGCAGCTTGGGAGGGAAAGATCAGCCCCAGCATTTT.

The V and J genes are TRBV7-2 and TRBJ2-7; no reliable D call. Germline CDR1 is SGHTA and CDR2 is FQGNSA. The CDR3 runs to 13 residues. Between the trimmed V and J ends, which lost 2 bases and 6 bases, there was a span of 11 bases. CDR3 DNA: TGTGCCAGCAGCTTACGCTCGGTTGGCGAGCAGTACTTC. Amino acid sequence: CASSLRSVGEQYF.

The chain has TRBV5-4 and TRBJ1-2, with D hard to call. This CDR3 has 13 residues. CDR1 is SGHNT, CDR2 YYREEE, per germline (reference sequence). Trimming took 1 base from V and 8 from J, leaving 12 bases between them. The chain's CDR3 is CASSLLGARGYTF. CDR3 DNA: TGTGCCAGCAGCTTGCTGGGAGCAAGGGGCTACACCTTC. The complete variable domain, with remaining parts taken from reference TRBV5-4 and TRBJ1-2, reads ETGVTQSPTHLIKTRGQQVTLRCSSQSGHNTVSWYQQALGQGPQFIFQYYREEENGRGNFPPRFSGLQFPNYSSELNVNALELDDSALYLCASSLLGARGYTFGSGTRLTVV.

This chain uses TRBV19 with TRBJ1-5; a weak D match, TRBD1 (6 bases). CDR1 and CDR2 (germline): LNHDA, SQIVND (reference sequence). The CDR3 sequence is 16 residues long. The V and J ends lost 3 bases and 7 bases respectively, with 19 bases between them. CDR3 in amino acids: CASSIRFVGGGQPQHF. The CDR3 region has the DNA TGTGCCAGTAGTATTCGGTTCGTAGGGGGTGGACAGCCCCAGCATTTT.

The chain carries TRBV28 and TRBJ2-2; 8 bases are a match to TRBD1. This CDR3 has 15 residues. In germline, CDR1 is MDHEN, CDR2 SYDVKM. The trim removed 6 bases at V and 3 bases at J, leaving 6 bases unmatched. CDR3 loop: CASSHGQGDTGELFF. The CDR3 region has the DNA TGTGCCAGCAGCCACGGACAGGGCGACACCGGGGAGCTGTTTTTT.

This chain connects TRBV28 to TRBJ2-7; D is unclear. The CDR3 covers 13 residues. Germline lookup yields CDR1 MDHEN and CDR2 SYDVKM. Trimming took 5 bases from V and 3 from J, leaving 11 bases between them. This CDR3 is CASSDPLSYEQYF. Written as DNA, the CDR3 is TGTGCCAGCAGTGATCCCCTTAGCTACGAGCAGTACTTC.

The V call is TRBV6-5, the J call TRBJ2-7; 7 bases are a match to TRBD1. Trimming cost V 8 bases and J 6 bases; bases outside gene matches: 10. Germline V gives CDR1 MNHEY, CDR2 SVGAGI. This CDR3 has 13 residues. As DNA, the CDR3 is TGTGCCAGCCGAGGGCAGGGGGTAGGCGAGCAGTACTTC. Residues: CASRGQGVGEQYF.

V gene TRBV4-2 combines with J gene TRBJ1-5; TRBD1 matches 7 bases. CDR1 is LGHNA and CDR2 is YNFKEQ in the germline V gene. The V gene end was trimmed by 6 bases and the J gene end by 0 bases; junction bases not matched to a gene: 5. This CDR3 comprises 15 residues. The CDR3 nucleotides read TGTGCCAGCAGTCACGGGACAGATAGCAATCAGCCCCAGCATTTT. This sequence encodes CASSHGTDSNQPQHF.

V is TRBV27 and J is TRBJ2-1; TRBD2 agrees at 12 bases. Per germline, CDR1 MNHEY and CDR2 SMNVEV (reference sequence). This CDR3 has 16 residues. V lost 5 bases to trimming and J lost 5 bases; unmatched junction nucleotides: 7. This CDR3 is CASSTRLAGGDNEQFF. CDR3 bases: TGTGCCAGCAGTACCCGGCTAGCGGGGGGGGACAATGAGCAGTTCTTC.

This rearrangement joins TRBV18 to TRBJ1-1; a weak D match, TRBD1 (5 bases). This CDR3 contains 13 residues. Trimming removed 5 bases from V and 2 bases from J, with 9 bases in between. The germline gives CDR1 KGHSH, CDR2 LQKENI. The CDR3 is CASSSRENTEAFF. CDR3 sequence (DNA): TGTGCCAGCTCAAGCAGGGAAAACACTGAAGCTTTCTTT.

This clone has more than one count but fewer than ten. This CDR3 reads CASSLADNDKLYF. CDR3 bases: TGTGCCAGCAGCTTAGCCGACAACGATAAACTGTACTTC. V usage is TRBV7-3 and J usage is TRBJ2-7, with unresolved D. From germline, CDR1 is SGHTA and CDR2 FQGTGA. V was cut by 2 bases and J by 12 bases, with 17 bases left in between. This CDR3 contains 13 residues.

The V gene is TRBV18, the J gene TRBJ2-7; 10 bases are shared with TRBD1. The V and J ends lost 0 bases and 3 bases, in that order; junction bases with no gene match: 2. CDR3 length: 15 amino acids. The V gene's germline CDR1 is KGHSH and CDR2 LQKENI. In nucleotides, the CDR3 is TGTGCCAGCTCACCACCGAGGACAGGGGGCTACGAGCAGTACTTC. Translation gives CASSPPRTGGYEQYF.

This rearrangement joins TRBV27 to TRBJ2-7; 8 bases are a match to TRBD1. Germline assignment: CDR1 MNHEY and CDR2 SMNVEV (reference sequence). This CDR3 has 16 amino acids. V lost 6 bases to trimming and J lost 4 bases; unmatched junction nucleotides: 14. DNA of the CDR3: TGTGCCAGCAGACCACAGGGGGGCGTGTGGGGATACGAGCAGTACTTC. It codes for CASRPQGGVWGYEQYF.

The rearrangement uses TRBV3-1 (or the pseudogene TRBV3-2) and TRBJ2-2, with TRBD1 matching over 7 bases. Germline CDR1 LGHDT, CDR2 YNNKEL (reference sequence). The ends lost 4 bases at V and 1 base at J; junction bases unmatched: 6. The CDR3 extends over 16 amino acids. CDR3 region: CASSRIRTGNTGELFF. As DNA, the CDR3 is TGTGCCAGCAGCCGTATTCGGACAGGGAACACCGGGGAGCTGTTTTTT.

The chain couples TRBV2 to TRBJ1-1; tentative D call: TRBD1 (5 bases). This CDR3 comprises 14 residues. With 8 bases removed from V and 6 bases from J, the gap between germline ends came to 19 bases. Germline CDR1 is SNHLY and CDR2 is FYNNEI. The CDR3 loop is CASAGGNSGAEAFF. The CDR3 DNA reads as TGTGCCAGCGCGGGGGGGAATTCCGGTGCTGAAGCTTTCTTT.

The chain links TRBV15 to TRBJ2-3; 16 positions match TRBD2. Germline CDR1 and CDR2: LNHNV and YYDKDF (reference sequence). Germline trimming cut 5 bases from V and 6 bases from J; bases unmatched to any gene: 5. This CDR3 has 16 amino acids. Here the CDR3 DNA reads TGTGCCACCAGCCGGGGACTAGCGGGGGGGGTGGATACGCAGTATTTT. Its protein is CATSRGLAGGVDTQYF.

The genes are TRBV10-3 and TRBJ1-2; 8 nucleotides agree with TRBD1. Germline V lookup: CDR1 ENHRY, CDR2 SYGVKD. This CDR3 is built from 16 residues. Trimming took 0 bases from V and 4 from J; bases not matched to a gene: 7. As DNA, the CDR3 is TGTGCCATCAGTGAGTCGATGGGACAGGACCCCTATGGCTACACCTTC. This sequence encodes CAISESMGQDPYGYTF.